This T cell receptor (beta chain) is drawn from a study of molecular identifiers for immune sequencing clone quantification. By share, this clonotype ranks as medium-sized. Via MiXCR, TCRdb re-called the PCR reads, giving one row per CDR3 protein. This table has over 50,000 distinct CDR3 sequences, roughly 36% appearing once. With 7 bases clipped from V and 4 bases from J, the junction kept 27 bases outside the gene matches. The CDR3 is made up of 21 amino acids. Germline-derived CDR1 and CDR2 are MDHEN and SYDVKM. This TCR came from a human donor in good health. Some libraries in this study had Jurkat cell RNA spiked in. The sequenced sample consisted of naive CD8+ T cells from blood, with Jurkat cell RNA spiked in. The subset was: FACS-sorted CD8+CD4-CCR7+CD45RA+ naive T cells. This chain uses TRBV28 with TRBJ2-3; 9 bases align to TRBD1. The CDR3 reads CASIGTGYPYSKAYSSDTQYF. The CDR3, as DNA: TGTGCCAGCATCGGGACAGGGTACCCCTATAGCAAAGCCTATAGCTCAGATACGCAGTATTTT. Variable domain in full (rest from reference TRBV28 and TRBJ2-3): DVKVTQSSRYLVKRTGEKVFLECVQDMDHENMFWYRQDPGLGLRLIYFSYDVKMKEKGDIPEGYSVSREKKERFSLILESASTNQTSMYLCASIGTGYPYSKAYSSDTQYFGPGTRLTVL.